These 32 T cell receptor beta chains came from one sample sequenced in a study of OX40 agonist ivuxolimab in advanced cancers. Here immunoSEQ multiplex PCR was the method, and the copy in TCRdb shows in-frame clones only, minus some. The table records 20,000 or so clones, about 83% of them present only once. Sequencing used CD4+ or CD8+ T cells sorted from blood, obtained in a trial of the OX40 agonist ivuxolimab. The receptors derive from an adult with an advanced solid tumor such as melanoma, head and neck, liver or kidney cancer.

J is TRBJ2-1 and V is TRBV7-9; D might be TRBD2 (6 bases). This CDR3 spans 12 amino acids. V lost 4 bases and J lost 9, with 10 bases in between. From germline, CDR1 is SEHNR and CDR2 FQNEAQ (reference sequence). This CDR3 is CASSSAGFEQFF. The DNA for the CDR3 is TGTGCCAGCAGCTCCGCGGGGTTTGAGCAGTTCTTC.

The chain joins TRBV6-4 to TRBJ2-1; no firm D call. Germline V gives CDR1 MRHNA, CDR2 SNTAGT. Trimming cost V 0 bases and J 10 bases, with 4 bases left between them. CDR3 length equals 11 residues. As DNA, the CDR3 is TGTGCCAGCAGTGACTCGAACGAGCAGTTCTTC. Its translation is CASSDSNEQFF.

The V call is TRBV5-6, the J call TRBJ1-5; D gene unclear. The CDR3 totals 14 residues. Trimming cost V 0 bases and J 6 bases, with 10 bases left between them. Germline V gene data show CDR1 as SGHDT and CDR2 as YYEEEE. The CDR3 nucleotides are TGTGCCAGCAGCTTGGGTGCAGGCCGTCAGCCCCAGCATTTT. Its protein product is CASSLGAGRQPQHF.

The genes are TRBV7-9 and TRBJ1-1, with D uncertain. V was shortened by 3 bases and J by 5 bases, with 4 bases between the two germline ends. The CDR3 totals 11 residues. Germline V gene data show CDR1 as SEHNR and CDR2 as FQNEAQ (reference sequence). This CDR3 reads CASSFLTEAFF. The CDR3 nucleotides read TGTGCCAGCAGCTTTCTGACTGAAGCTTTCTTT.

The V gene is TRBV15, the J gene TRBJ1-4; 7 bases are shared with TRBD1. The CDR3 loop spans 16 amino acids. Unmatched junction bases numbered 4, after V lost 0 bases and J lost 3 bases. The germline CDR1 and CDR2 sequences are LNHNV and YYDKDF (reference sequence). The CDR3 coding sequence is TGTGCCACCAGCAGAGACAGGGGGAGTGCTAATGAAAAACTGTTTTTT. This sequence encodes CATSRDRGSANEKLFF.

The J gene is TRBJ1-1, the V gene TRBV4-1; 9 nucleotides line up with TRBD1. The ends lost 3 bases at V and 1 base at J; junction bases unmatched: 6. CDR1 and CDR2 from the germline V gene are MGHRA and YSYEKL. CDR3 length: 16 amino acids. CDR3 residues: CASSHGQGLRNTEAFF. Written as DNA, the CDR3 is TGCGCCAGCAGCCATGGACAGGGGCTAAGGAACACTGAAGCTTTCTTT.

The genes are TRBV5-1 and TRBJ2-7, with D unresolved. V lost 0 bases and J lost 6, with 10 bases in between. The CDR3 has 13 residues. Looked up from germline, CDR1 is SGHRS and CDR2 is YFSETQ. The CDR3 nucleotides are TGCGCCAGCAGCTTGGTCGTAGCTAGCGAGCAGTACTTC. Its translation is CASSLVVASEQYF.

This clone occurred once. The chain has TRBV9 and TRBJ2-2, with TRBD1 identical over 7 bases. The CDR3 has 14 residues. With V trimmed by 3 bases and J by 6 bases, 5 bases remained unmatched. Germline V gene sequence: CDR1 SGDLS, CDR2 YYNGEE. CDR3 loop: CASSADRDSGELFF. For the CDR3, the DNA is TGTGCCAGCAGCGCTGACAGGGATTCCGGGGAGCTGTTTTTT.

The chain combines TRBV19 with TRBJ1-2, with D perhaps matching TRBD1 (5 bases). V was trimmed by 3 bases and J by 1 base, leaving 12 bases between them. The CDR3 sequence is 15 residues long. CDR1 LNHDA and CDR2 SQIVND come from the germline V gene (reference sequence). The CDR3 region is CASSIQGIHNYGYTF. CDR3 nucleotides: TGTGCCAGTAGTATCCAGGGTATACATAACTATGGCTACACCTTC.

V usage is TRBV29-1 and J usage is TRBJ2-7, with no clear D. The CDR3 has 17 residues. Trimming stripped 0 bases from V and 0 bases from J, with 18 bases between. The germline CDR1 and CDR2 sequences are SQVTM and ANQGSEA. The CDR3, as DNA: TGCAGCGTTGAAGATAAAGAGGTTGGCAGGAGCTCCTACGAGCAGTACTTC. Amino acid sequence: CSVEDKEVGRSSYEQYF.

This clone was picked up one time. This chain joins TRBV27 and TRBJ2-1, with a weak D call TRBD2 (5 bases). Germline V gives CDR1 MNHEY, CDR2 SMNVEV (reference sequence). The CDR3 loop spans 17 amino acids. V shed 1 base and J shed 7 bases, with 20 bases lying between them. This chain's CDR3 is CASSLWRPNSLRNEQFF. The CDR3 DNA is TGTGCCAGCAGTTTATGGAGGCCGAACAGCCTTCGGAATGAGCAGTTCTTC.

The chain is built from TRBV19 and TRBJ2-1, with a possible D match to TRBD1 (5 bases). Germline assignment: CDR1 LNHDA and CDR2 SQIVND (reference sequence). The CDR3 is 15 amino acids. Trimming removed 3 bases from V and 6 bases from J, with 15 bases in between. This CDR3 is CASSITSGAFNEQFF. In DNA, the CDR3 is TGTGCCAGTAGTATTACCAGTGGGGCCTTCAATGAGCAGTTCTTC.

This clone was seen a single time. This rearrangement joins TRBV19 to TRBJ2-1; TRBD1 aligns across 10 bases. The CDR3 runs to 19 residues. The germline CDR1 and CDR2 sequences are LNHDA and SQIVND (reference sequence). V lost 0 bases and J lost 8; bases outside the gene matches: 16. The CDR3 region is CASSIDRRDRGEIFDEQFF. CDR3 in DNA: TGTGCCAGTAGTATAGATCGGAGGGACAGGGGAGAAATTTTCGATGAGCAGTTCTTC.

This clone has just a few counts. The J gene is TRBJ1-6, the V gene TRBV10-2; D is possibly TRBD1 (6 bases). This CDR3 comprises 17 residues. The V gene's germline CDR1 is WSHSY and CDR2 SAAADI. Between the trimmed V and J ends, which lost 3 bases and 0 bases, there was a span of 12 bases. The CDR3 coding sequence is TGCGCCAGCAGTGACCTAACAGGGAGCTCCTATAATTCACCCCTCCACTTT. Translated: CASSDLTGSSYNSPLHF.

Here the CDR3 reads CASSQVGTSTREQYF. The CDR3 DNA reads TGCGCCAGCAGCCAAGTGGGGACCTCAACGAGGGAGCAGTACTTC. The chain joins TRBV4-1 to TRBJ2-7, with D perhaps assigned TRBD1 or TRBD2 (5 bases each). Germline CDR1 reads MGHRA; CDR2 reads YSYEKL. The CDR3 has 15 residues. V was shortened by 1 base and J by 7 bases, with 17 bases between the two germline ends.

The rearrangement links TRBV11-2 to TRBJ1-1; 8 bases map to TRBD1. Trimming cost V 5 bases and J 1 base; bases outside gene matches: 6. The CDR3 loop spans 15 amino acids. The germline gives CDR1 SGHAT, CDR2 FQNNGV. This CDR3 is CASSHRGAANTEAFF. DNA of the CDR3: TGTGCCAGCAGCCACAGGGGGGCCGCGAACACTGAAGCTTTCTTT.

This sequence joins TRBV19 and TRBJ2-1; D may match TRBD1 or TRBD2 (5 bases each). The CDR3 is made up of 16 amino acids. V gave up 7 bases and J gave up 3 bases, with 19 bases separating them. Germline CDR1 and CDR2: LNHDA and SQIVND (reference sequence). DNA for the CDR3: TGTGCCAGTATGGGGGACCCCGAAACCGGCTACAATGAGCAGTTCTTC. Translation gives CASMGDPETGYNEQFF.

This rearrangement joins TRBV27 to TRBJ1-2, with D uncertain. Germline V CDR1 and CDR2: MNHEY, SMNVEV (reference sequence). V lost 2 bases, J lost 0 bases, and 7 bases lay in between. The CDR3 extends over 14 amino acids. The CDR3 spells CASSLMGANYGYTF. CDR3 sequence (DNA): TGTGCCAGCAGTTTAATGGGTGCTAACTATGGCTACACCTTC.

The chain combines TRBV6-1 with TRBJ2-5, with D perhaps matching TRBD2 (5 bases). The CDR3 runs to 16 residues. CDR1 and CDR2 from the germline V gene are MNHNS and SASEGT. V was shortened by 0 bases and J by 4 bases, with 15 bases between the two germline ends. The chain's CDR3 is CASSEALHSSGETQYF. The CDR3 coding sequence is TGTGCCAGCAGTGAAGCGCTTCATTCCAGCGGAGAGACCCAGTACTTC.

In this sample, this clone turned up once. V and J are TRBV7-9 and TRBJ2-7, with D possibly TRBD1 on 5 matching bases. The CDR3 has 17 residues. Germline CDR1 is SEHNR and CDR2 is FQNEAQ (reference sequence). V lost 1 base, J lost 2 bases, and 18 bases lay in between. This CDR3 reads CASSLGSGASATYEQYF. The CDR3 DNA sequence: TGTGCCAGCAGCTTAGGTAGTGGGGCCTCGGCCACCTACGAGCAGTACTTC.

This chain joins TRBV6-5 and TRBJ1-2; weak D call: TRBD1 (6 bases). V dropped 0 bases and J dropped 0 bases, with 8 bases sitting between them. Per the germline V gene, CDR1 is MNHEY and CDR2 is SVGAGI. The CDR3 length is 15 residues. The CDR3 DNA sequence: TGTGCCAGCAGTTACTCAGGGGGATCTAACTATGGCTACACCTTC. Amino acids: CASSYSGGSNYGYTF.

CDR3 protein: CASSDRTLAGGLNTDTQYF. CDR3 bases: TGCGCCAGCAGCGATAGGACCCTAGCGGGGGGGTTAAACACAGATACGCAGTATTTT. J is TRBJ2-3 and V is TRBV4-1; 12 bases map to TRBD2. J lost 2 bases, V lost 5 bases, and 14 bases had no gene match. The CDR3 is 19 residues long. The germline gives CDR1 MGHRA, CDR2 YSYEKL.

The J gene is TRBJ2-3, the V gene TRBV10-2, with 7 bases matching TRBD2. This CDR3 has 15 amino acids. J gave up 10 bases and V 6 bases, and 16 bases lay outside the gene matches. The germline gives CDR1 WSHSY, CDR2 SAAADI. This CDR3 is CASREGVDGSGPQYF. CDR3 coding DNA: TGCGCCAGCAGGGAAGGGGTGGATGGTAGCGGGCCGCAGTATTTT.

The genes are TRBV27 and TRBJ1-5, with 7 bases aligning to TRBD1. The CDR3 extends over 14 amino acids. The J segment lost 1 base and the V segment lost 6 bases, leaving 3 bases of the junction unmatched. Germline V gene sequence: CDR1 MNHEY, CDR2 SMNVEV (reference sequence). CDR3 nucleotides: TGTGCCAGCAGCCGGACAGGAAGCAATCAGCCCCAGCATTTT. It encodes CASSRTGSNQPQHF.

The J gene is TRBJ2-7, the V gene TRBV7-3, with D perhaps TRBD1 (6 bases). Per germline, CDR1 SGHTA and CDR2 FQGTGA. CDR3 size: 16 residues. The V end lost 0 bases, the J end lost 3 bases, and 15 bases lay between the germline ends. The CDR3 loop is CASSLTPDRTVYEQYF. In nucleotides, the CDR3 is TGTGCCAGCAGCTTAACCCCGGACAGAACAGTCTACGAGCAGTACTTC.

The rearrangement joins TRBV7-6 to TRBJ2-3; 10 bases fit TRBD1. CDR1 and CDR2 from the germline V gene are SGHVS and FNYEAQ. J lost 0 bases, V lost 5 bases, and 14 bases had no gene match. There are 19 residues in the CDR3. The CDR3 DNA reads as TGTGCCAGCAGCACAGTCTGGGGGACAGGGGCTTCTAGCACAGATACGCAGTATTTT. Its protein product is CASSTVWGTGASSTDTQYF.

This clone has only a few counts. This chain joins TRBV7-9 and TRBJ2-5; D perhaps matches TRBD2 (5 bases). Germline V CDR1 and CDR2: SEHNR, FQNEAQ (reference sequence). V was pared by 5 bases and J by 4 bases, with 17 bases between. CDR3 size: 15 residues. CDR3 in amino acids: CASSLPVGSRETQYF. The CDR3 coding sequence is TGTGCCAGCAGCCTTCCGGTAGGGAGTCGAGAGACCCAGTACTTC.

In the case of this clone: One junction end does not reproduce the germline sequence, and a read error may be involved. The chain combines TRBV27 with TRBJ2-2; TRBD1 matches at 8 bases. Germline V lookup: CDR1 MNHEY, CDR2 SMNVEV (reference sequence). The CDR3 sequence is 15 residues long. The CDR3 is CASNLVRGHTGELFF. The DNA for the CDR3 is TGTGCCAGCAATTTAGTCAGGGGGCACACCGGGGAGCTGTTTTTT.

CDR3 sequence (DNA): TGTGCCAGCAGCGGTCGAAGTTCCATCGAAGCTTTCTTT. Protein sequence: CASSGRSSIEAFF. V gene TRBV9 combines with J gene TRBJ1-1, with D unresolved. The CDR3 consists of 13 residues. Germline-derived CDR1 and CDR2 are SGDLS and YYNGEE. V dropped 3 bases and J dropped 8 bases, with 14 bases sitting between them. The variable domain in full, completed from reference TRBV9 and TRBJ1-1, reads DSGVTQTPKHLITATGQRVTLRCSPRSGDLSVYWYQQSLDQGLQFLIQYYNGEERAKGNILERFSAQQFPDLHSELNLSSLELGDSALYFCASSGRSSIEAFFGQGTRLTVV.

The V call is TRBV12-2, the J call TRBJ1-4. TRBV12-2 corresponds to a pseudogene. CDR3 length: 15 residues. CDR3 loop: CASRLALGANEKLFF. For the CDR3, the DNA is TGTGCAAGTCGCTTAGCGCTCGGAGCTAATGAAAAACTGTTTTTT.

V is TRBV7-6 and J is TRBJ1-1; D gene uncertain. The germline gives CDR1 SGHVS, CDR2 FNYEAQ. Trimming stripped 6 bases from V and 6 bases from J, with 11 bases between. The CDR3 runs to 12 residues. CDR3 DNA sequence: TGTGCCAGCAGGGGAGTTAGCTCTGAAGCTTTCTTT. Its translation is CASRGVSSEAFF.

The V gene is TRBV5-4, the J gene TRBJ1-2; TRBD1 might be the D (5 bases). V shed 4 bases and J shed 6 bases, with 22 bases lying between them. The germline V gene has CDR1 SGHNT and CDR2 YYREEE (reference sequence). This CDR3 comprises 16 residues. In nucleotides, the CDR3 is TGTGCCAGCAGCGACGACCCGTCCCCCGGAGGGGATGGCTACACCTTC. Translated, it gives CASSDDPSPGGDGYTF.